The TCR beta chain under discussion was sequenced for a study of T cells after yellow fever vaccination. This clonotype occurred a few times. The V end lost 11 bases, the J end lost 4 bases, and 10 bases lay between the germline ends. The CDR3 is 11 residues long. The germline CDR1 and CDR2 sequences are ENHRY and SYGVKD. TCRdb re-called the 5' RACE reads with MiXCR, one entry per CDR3 protein. The sample lists fewer than 450,000 distinct CDR3 sequences; 7% to 9% were seen once. The chain uses TRBV10-3 and TRBJ2-3; no clear D. The sample was PBMCs, taken roughly 46 days after the first yellow fever vaccination. This clonotype was sampled from a man aged 18 to 30 who received the YFV17D yellow fever vaccine. CDR3 coding DNA: TGTGCCGTCCGTAGTGCAGATACGCAGTATTTT. Amino acids: CAVRSADTQYF.